Below are 12 T cell receptor beta chains sequenced from a single sample in a study of Graves' ophthalmopathy and Graves' hyperthyroidism. The authors amplified TCR beta CDR3 regions from RNA transcripts. HTBI-primed RT-PCR formed the first round, and a multiplex PCR formed the second. TCRdb redid the calling of the multiplex PCR reads with MiXCR, one entry per CDR3 protein. The repertoire holds roughly 230,000 distinct CDR3 sequences, with 20% to 25% as singletons. Material: peripheral blood. The receptors originated from a woman aged 45-60 years with Graves' ophthalmopathy.

This clonotype appeared many times. This may stem from a read error, because a much larger clone lies one nucleotide away. The V gene is TRBV19, the J gene TRBJ1-1; 7 bases are a match to TRBD1. The germline V gene encodes CDR1 LNHDA and CDR2 SQIVND (reference sequence). The CDR3 runs to 14 residues. The junction had 6 bases not matched to a gene; V was cut back by 5 bases and J by 3 bases. The CDR3 DNA reads TGTGCCAGTAGTCCGGGACAGATGGACACTGAAGCTTTCTTT. Its protein is CASSPGQMDTEAFF.

This clonotype was counted many times. V is TRBV12-3 or TRBV12-4 and J is TRBJ1-2, with D perhaps matching TRBD1 (6 bases). The CDR3 totals 13 residues. Trimming cost V 8 bases and J 8 bases, with 18 bases left between them. As DNA, the CDR3 is TGTGCCAGCGACGGGGGCGCAGGCCGGGGCTACACCTTC. Residues: CASDGGAGRGYTF.

This clonotype has at least ten counts. The chain combines TRBV27 with TRBJ2-7, with 8 bases aligning to TRBD2. The trim removed 4 bases at V and 6 bases at J, leaving 17 bases unmatched. Germline-derived CDR1 and CDR2 are MNHEY and SMNVEV (reference sequence). The CDR3 is 17 amino acids. CDR3 region: CASSWVNLSPGGAEQYF. In nucleotides, the CDR3 is TGTGCCAGCAGTTGGGTCAATCTTAGCCCGGGAGGGGCCGAGCAGTACTTC.

This chain connects TRBV3-1 to TRBJ1-1; TRBD1 agrees at 12 bases. CDR3 length: 17 residues. V gave up 4 bases and J gave up 4 bases; unmatched junction bases: 10. The germline CDR1 and CDR2 sequences are LGHDT and YNNKEL (reference sequence). CDR3 DNA: TGTGCCAGCAGCCTGACCGGGACAGGGGGCGCGGGCACTGAAGCTTTCTTT. Protein: CASSLTGTGGAGTEAFF.

The V gene is TRBV20-1, the J gene TRBJ2-5; D ambiguous. The CDR3 has 12 residues. CDR1 is DFQATT and CDR2 is SNEGSKA in the germline V gene (reference sequence). The V and J ends lost 6 bases and 5 bases respectively, with 13 bases between them. The CDR3 sequence: CSARDKEETQYF. The CDR3 nucleotides read TGCAGTGCAAGGGATAAGGAGGAGACCCAGTACTTC.

This clonotype was detected ten times or more. The chain has TRBV19 and TRBJ1-5; no firm D call. Per the germline V gene, CDR1 is LNHDA and CDR2 is SQIVND (reference sequence). The CDR3 is 14 residues long. The V end was cut by 6 bases, the J end by 3 bases, with 12 bases between. CDR3 in DNA: TGTGCCAGTAGGCAAATACTAGACAATCAGCCCCAGCATTTT. Encoded protein: CASRQILDNQPQHF.

This clonotype was seen repeatedly, ten times or more. The chain couples TRBV6-6 to TRBJ2-7; perhaps TRBD1 as D (5 bases). Germline CDR1 MNHNY, CDR2 SVGAGI (reference sequence). The CDR3 length is 13 residues. The V end was cut by 8 bases, the J end by 1 base, with 12 bases between. CDR3 region: CASLGRASYEQYF. CDR3 bases: TGTGCCAGCCTGGGCAGGGCATCCTACGAGCAGTACTTC.

In its sample, this clonotype was seen many times. One junction end does not reproduce the germline sequence, and a read error may be involved. V usage is TRBV28 and J usage is TRBJ2-7; D perhaps matches TRBD1 (6 bases). The CDR3 length is 14 residues. From germline, CDR1 is MDHEN and CDR2 SYDVKM. The CDR3 DNA reads as TGTGCCAGCAGTTTACCGTATCGTCCTCGACAGGCCATCTTC. It translates to CASSLPYRPRQAIF.

This clonotype was picked up one time. This chain links TRBV19 with TRBJ1-2; no firm D call. The CDR3 consists of 15 residues. Germline V CDR1 and CDR2: LNHDA, SQIVND (reference sequence). The V end lost 3 bases, the J end lost 7 bases, and 18 bases lay between the germline ends. The CDR3, as DNA: TGTGCCAGTAGTATCGGCGGCCGGATTATGAGTGGCTACACCTTC. It encodes CASSIGGRIMSGYTF.

This clonotype was detected a few times. CDR3 nucleotide sequence: TGTGCCAGCAGCCGATTGGGAGGGGGTAGCTACACCTTC. It translates to CASSRLGGGSYTF. V usage is TRBV11-2 and J usage is TRBJ1-2; tentative D call: TRBD1 (6 bases). Germline V CDR1 and CDR2: SGHAT, FQNNGV. Trimming stripped 5 bases from V and 9 bases from J, with 16 bases between. This CDR3 comprises 13 residues.

This clonotype was detected a few times. The chain joins TRBV27 to TRBJ2-7, with unresolved D. Germline CDR1 reads MNHEY; CDR2 reads SMNVEV (reference sequence). V was clipped by 6 bases and J by 6 bases, with 15 bases between them. This CDR3 has 13 amino acids. The CDR3 protein is CASSPGPGSEQYF. CDR3 coding DNA: TGTGCCAGCAGCCCGGGTCCCGGAAGCGAGCAGTACTTC.

V and J are TRBV2 and TRBJ2-5; 9 bases are a match to TRBD2. Trimming removed 8 bases from V and 0 bases from J; junction bases left unmatched: 7. The CDR3 covers 15 residues. Germline V lookup: CDR1 SNHLY, CDR2 FYNNEI. The CDR3 sequence is CASGASGTYQETQYF. CDR3 sequence (DNA): TGTGCCAGCGGGGCTAGCGGGACGTACCAAGAGACCCAGTACTTC. The variable domain in full, completed from reference TRBV2 and TRBJ2-5, reads EPEVTQTPSHQVTQMGQEVILRCVPISNHLYFYWYRQILGQKVEFLVSFYNNEISEKSEIFDDQFSVERPDGSNFTLKIRSTKLEDSAMYFCASGASGTYQETQYFGPGTRLLVL.